This T cell receptor (beta chain) originates from a study of blood T cell repertoires in COVID-19. Whole-study context: There were acute and convalescent COVID-19 samples, and they came from the United States, Italy and Spain. PBMCs, B-cell-depleted T cells, or T cells provided the cDNA or gDNA that made up the material.

This clone was picked up one time. Produced via immunoSEQ multiplex PCR; TCRdb's table is partial and in-frame only. The sample records about 90,000 clones, about 80% being singletons. Germline V gene sequence: CDR1 SGHVS, CDR2 FQNEAQ. The CDR3 runs 16 residues. V was pared by 0 bases and J by 5 bases, with 5 bases of the junction left unmatched. The rearrangement joins TRBV7-8 to TRBJ1-4, with 8 nucleotides matching TRBD1. The clonotype was recovered from a woman aged 70-85 years with acute or convalescent COVID-19. Input material: peripheral blood. The CDR3 nucleotides are TGTGCCAGCAGCTTAGCCCAGGGGGCCTCAAATGAAAAACTGTTTTTT. Its protein is CASSLAQGASNEKLFF.